This T cell receptor beta chain was found in a study of blood T cell repertoires in COVID-19. The J segment lost 1 base and the V segment lost 3 bases, leaving 5 bases of the junction unmatched. The CDR3 length is 16 residues. Germline V gene data show CDR1 as SGHTA and CDR2 as FQGNSA. The assay was immunoSEQ multiplex PCR, and TCRdb's table has in-frame clones only and misses some. The sample lists approximately 450,000 clones, 75% to 90% occurring once. This clone was picked up one time. This chain joins TRBV7-2 and TRBJ1-5; 8 nucleotides align to TRBD1. This sequence originates from a man aged 30 to 45 who had recovered from COVID-19. Sequencing was carried out using PBMCs or T cells enriched from blood (not recorded which). In DNA, the CDR3 is TGTGCCAGCAGCTTGGATACAGGGGGAAGCAATCAGCCCCAGCATTTT. Its translation: CASSLDTGGSNQPQHF.